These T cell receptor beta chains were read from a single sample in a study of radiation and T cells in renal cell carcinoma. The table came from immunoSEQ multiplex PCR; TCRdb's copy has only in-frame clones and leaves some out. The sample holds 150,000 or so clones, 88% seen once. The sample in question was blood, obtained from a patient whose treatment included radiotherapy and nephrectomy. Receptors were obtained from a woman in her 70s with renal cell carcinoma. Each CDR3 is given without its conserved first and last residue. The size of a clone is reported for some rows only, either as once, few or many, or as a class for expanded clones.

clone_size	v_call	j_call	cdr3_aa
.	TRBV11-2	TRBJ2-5	ASSLDKDQY
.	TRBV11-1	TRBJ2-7	ASSPHQGSYEQY
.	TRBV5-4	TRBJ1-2	ASSLVGTYGYT
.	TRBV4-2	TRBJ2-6	ASSQERGQGTGANVLT
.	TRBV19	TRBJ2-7	ASKRGTGVYEQY
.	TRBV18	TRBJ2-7	ASSPPGTEVSSYEQY
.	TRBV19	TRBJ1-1	ASSMGGRKTEAF
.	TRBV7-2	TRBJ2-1	ASRNLAGAGQF
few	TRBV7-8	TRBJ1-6	ASSLREGVGSPLH
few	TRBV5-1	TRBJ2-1	ASSRDGSSYNEQF
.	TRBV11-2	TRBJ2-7	ASSPETGGGSYEQY
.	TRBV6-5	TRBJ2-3	ASRQGPGTDTQY
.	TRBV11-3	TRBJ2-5	ASSLVGFRTGGLETQY
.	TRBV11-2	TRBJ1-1	ASSYRHLSTEAF
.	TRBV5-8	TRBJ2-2	ASSHGLQETGELF
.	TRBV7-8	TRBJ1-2	ASSLGSGQGLVVYGYT
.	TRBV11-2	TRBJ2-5	ASTENVVHRY
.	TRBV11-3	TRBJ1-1	ASSLVMGGNTEAF
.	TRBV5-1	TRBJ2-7	ASSLGLAGVDEQY
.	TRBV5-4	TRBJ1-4	ASSLVPLEKLF
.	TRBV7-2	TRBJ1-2	ASSLYQGPYGYT
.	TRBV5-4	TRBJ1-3	ASSLGSYGNTIY
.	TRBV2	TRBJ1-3	ASSALETGSTIY
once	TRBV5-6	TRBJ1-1	ASSLTGPNTEAF
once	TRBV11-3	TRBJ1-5	ASSLGDRAIGQPQH
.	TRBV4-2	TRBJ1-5	ASSQVGDRDQPQH